Each of the 28 T cell receptor beta chains below was sequenced from the same sample in a study of tumor and adjacent non-tumor tissue in lung cancer (dated by TCRdb to the late 2010s). Bulk unsorted tissue served as the source for RNA extraction, and RNA quality was assessed using a NanoDrop ND-1000 and an Agilent 2100. Library generation was performed with multiplex PCR. TCRdb lists the instrument as Illumina HiSeq 2500. Following protocols modified from ARM-PCR, the researchers constructed TCRbeta libraries through three rounds of nested PCR with primers (Table S4). In TCRdb, the public reads were trimmed at Q25 with fastp and aligned with MiXCR, with productive beta chains retained. Rows merge per CDR3 protein into single entries with the most common DNA and genes. Recorded for this sample are 200,000 to 250,000 distinct CDR3 sequences; around 70% of them occurred a single time. Of the sample, less than 25% falls within the top ten clones.

The source material was lung tumor tissue. The receptors originated from a man aged 60 to 69 with non-small cell lung cancer.

As to this clonotype: The germline gene is not matched at one end of the junction; a read error may be the cause. This chain links TRBV28 with TRBJ2-7, with 8 bases that match TRBD1. From germline, CDR1 is MDHEN and CDR2 SYDVKM. The CDR3 runs 14 residues. The CDR3, as DNA: TGTGTCAGCAGTTTAGCAGGGGGCGCCTACGAGCAGTACTTC. Its protein is CVSSLAGGAYEQYF.

Concerning this clonotype: With a much larger clone just one base away, this may be a read error. The J gene is TRBJ2-3, the V gene TRBV20-1; D is ambiguous. The V gene's germline CDR1 is DFQATT and CDR2 SNEGSKA (reference sequence). The germline V and J ends were trimmed by 6 bases and 0 bases, with 19 bases remaining between them. The CDR3 spans 16 residues. CDR3 residues: CSAEDVALTSTDTQYF. The CDR3 nucleotides are TGCAGTGCGGAAGATGTGGCCTTAACGAGCACAGATACGCAGTATTTT.

Remarks on this clonotype: The junction departs from germline at one end; a sequencing error may be responsible. The V and J genes are TRBV4-3 and TRBJ1-1; D call uncertain. CDR3 length equals 17 residues. Germline-derived CDR1 and CDR2 are LGHNA and YSLEER. Written as DNA, the CDR3 is TGCGCCAGCAGCAAAGACGTTCCGGGCAATTCGGGCACTGAAACTTTCTTT. Translation: CASSKDVPGNSGTETFF.

DNA of the CDR3: TGTGCCAGCAGGTACAAGACAGGGCCCATCTATGGCTACACCTTC. Its translation is CASRYKTGPIYGYTF. V and J are TRBV6-6 and TRBJ1-2; 7 bases agree with TRBD1. V dropped 6 bases and J dropped 4; count of bases not matched to a gene: 11. Per germline, CDR1 MNHNY and CDR2 SVGAGI (reference sequence). The CDR3 extends over 15 amino acids.

This clonotype has more than one count but fewer than ten. One junction end disagrees with the germline gene, perhaps due to a read error. V is TRBV11-2 and J is TRBJ2-3; D remains unclear. The CDR3 extends over 14 amino acids. Germline V gene lookup returns CDR1 SGHAT and CDR2 FQNNGV. In nucleotides, the CDR3 is TGTGTCAGCAGCCTGGACGGTAGCACAGACACGCAGTATTTT. Translated: CVSSLDGSTDTQYF.

The J gene is TRBJ2-1, the V gene TRBV5-4, with unresolved D. The length of the CDR3 is 12 residues. Germline CDR1 SGHNT, CDR2 YYREEE (reference sequence). The V gene lost 6 bases and the J gene lost 9 bases, with 13 bases spanning the gap. The CDR3 here is CASNTDKGEQFF. The CDR3 bases are TGTGCCAGCAACACCGACAAGGGTGAGCAGTTCTTC.

On this clonotype: One junction end does not reproduce the germline sequence, and a read error may be involved. The chain has TRBV10-3 and TRBJ1-6; D is unclear. Germline CDR1 and CDR2: ENHRY and SYGVKD. This CDR3 region has 12 residues. The CDR3 region is CAIWVYNSPLNF. Here the CDR3 DNA reads TGTGCCATCTGGGTATATAATTCACCCCTCAACTTT.

The genes are TRBV11-2 and TRBJ2-2, with no clear D. Germline loops: CDR1 SGHAT, CDR2 FQNNGV. This CDR3 is 14 amino acids long. Trimming took 7 bases from V and 8 from J, leaving 17 bases between them. The CDR3 nucleotides read TGTGCCAGCACACGAGACGGTGGGCTAGGGGAGCTGTTTTTT. This encodes CASTRDGGLGELFF.

About this clonotype: Since a much larger clone is just one base distant, this may be a read error. This sequence joins TRBV28 and TRBJ1-5; D possibly corresponds to TRBD1 (5 bases). Germline lookup yields CDR1 MDHEN and CDR2 SYDVKM. There are 15 residues in the CDR3. CDR3 bases: TGTGCCGGCAGTCCCCGCCGCGGGGCGGATCAGCCCCAGCATTTT. This sequence encodes CAGSPRRGADQPQHF.

The chain recombines TRBV29-1 with TRBJ2-7, with D possibly being TRBD1 (6 bases). Germline V gene sequence: CDR1 SQVTM, CDR2 ANQGSEA. The CDR3 has 14 amino acids. V lost 8 bases, J lost 7 bases, and 24 bases lay in between. CDR3 protein: CSTKRDMASTEQYF. The DNA for the CDR3 is TGCAGCACAAAAAGGGACATGGCGTCGACTGAGCAGTACTTC.

Comment on this clonotype: At one of its ends the junction is not consistent with the germline gene, which may arise from a read error. The chain has TRBV6-5 and TRBJ2-6; D possibly corresponds to TRBD2 (6 bases). The CDR3 runs to 15 residues. Germline lookup yields CDR1 MNHEY and CDR2 SVGAGI. The CDR3 spells CASSPAGAGANVLTF. The CDR3 nucleotides are TGTGCCAGCAGTCCAGCGGGCGCTGGGGCCAACGTCCTTACTTTC.

The table lists this clonotype with many counts. The rearrangement uses TRBV20-1 and TRBJ1-6; perhaps TRBD1 as D (6 bases). The ends were cut back, 3 bases at V and 7 bases at J, with 10 bases in the middle. Germline values: CDR1 DFQATT, CDR2 SNEGSKA (reference sequence). The length of the CDR3 is 13 residues. The CDR3 loop is CSASGQQNSPLHF. In DNA form, the CDR3 reads TGCAGTGCTAGCGGACAGCAGAATTCACCCCTCCACTTT.

This clonotype was observed a handful of times. V is TRBV12-3 or TRBV12-4 and J is TRBJ2-1; 14 bases are a match to TRBD2. V shed 5 bases and J 6 bases; nucleotides not matched to a gene: 6. The CDR3 runs 16 residues. The chain's CDR3 is CASSKTSGRAPNEQFF. CDR3 nucleotides: TGTGCCAGCAGTAAGACTAGCGGGAGGGCCCCCAATGAGCAGTTCTTC.

Concerning this clonotype: At one boundary the junction diverges from the germline segment, which might be a read error. The CDR3, as DNA: TGTGCCTGCAGTCTCGGGACTAGCGGGGGGACCTACAAGCAGTACTTC. Translation gives CACSLGTSGGTYKQYF. The chain couples TRBV6-5 to TRBJ2-7, with TRBD2 matching 15 bases. The CDR3 length is 16 residues. Germline V lookup: CDR1 MNHEY, CDR2 SVGAGI.

This clonotype was seen more than once but under ten times. The chain uses TRBV20-1 and TRBJ2-3; TRBD2 aligns across 15 bases. Germline V gives CDR1 DFQATT, CDR2 SNEGSKA (reference sequence). The V gene end was trimmed by 6 bases and the J gene end by 7 bases; junction bases not matched to a gene: 8. CDR3 size: 15 residues. The CDR3 loop is CSARPGTSGRHTQYF. CDR3 nucleotide sequence: TGCAGTGCGAGGCCAGGGACTAGCGGGAGGCATACGCAGTATTTT.

A remark on this clonotype: At one boundary the junction diverges from the germline segment, which might be a read error. The chain links TRBV29-1 to TRBJ1-2; maybe TRBD1 (6 bases). CDR1 and CDR2 (germline): SQVTM, ANQGSEA. The CDR3 is 14 residues long. The CDR3 reads CRVEELTGSGGYTF. The CDR3 DNA follows: TGCAGAGTTGAAGAGCTCACAGGGTCAGGTGGCTACACCTTC.

A note on this clonotype: A much larger clone differs by one base, so this may be a read error. This rearrangement joins TRBV28 to TRBJ2-7, with D unclear. This CDR3 is 11 amino acids long. Germline V CDR1 and CDR2: MDHEN, SYDVKM. The CDR3 sequence: CTSSLLYEQYF. In DNA, the CDR3 is TGTACCAGCAGTTTACTCTACGAGCAGTACTTC.

As concerns this clonotype: One base away lies a much larger clone, so this may be a sequencing read error. Here the CDR3 reads CSGDYHMNTEAFF. CDR3 coding DNA: TGCAGCGGCGATTATCATATGAACACTGAAGCTTTCTTT. V is TRBV29-1 and J is TRBJ1-1; unclear D gene. CDR3 length: 13 residues. Per the germline V gene, CDR1 is SQVTM and CDR2 is ANQGSEA. Trimming stripped 7 bases from V and 0 bases from J, with 12 bases between.

In the case of this clonotype: A single base separates this from a much larger clone, so it may be a read error. Here the CDR3 omits its conserved ending phenylalanine or tryptophan, so a read error is the likely source. J is TRBJ2-1 and V is TRBV7-9; possibly TRBD2 for D (6 bases). Germline values: CDR1 SEHNR, CDR2 FQNEAQ (reference sequence). The CDR3 has 14 residues. The V and J ends lost 6 bases and 8 bases respectively, with 17 bases between them. The CDR3 reads CASRAGGITDEQFL. In nucleotides, the CDR3 is TGTGCCAGCAGGGCGGGCGGGATCACCGATGAGCAGTTCCTC.

Concerning this clonotype itself: A much bigger clone sits one base away, suggesting this may be a read error. The J gene is TRBJ2-7, the V gene TRBV20-1; the D is unclear. Trimming left V 2 bases short and J 3 bases short, with 11 bases between. This CDR3 is built from 13 residues. CDR1 DFQATT and CDR2 SNEGSKA come from the germline V gene (reference sequence). The CDR3 sequence is CSARILLNYEQYF. The DNA for the CDR3 is TGCAGTGCTAGAATCTTATTAAACTACGAGCAGTACTTC.

Notes on this clonotype: A much more abundant neighbour one base away suggests this may be a read error. The CDR3 here is CSARSPGQGEEYTQYF. CDR3 in DNA: TGCAGTGCTAGATCTCCGGGACAGGGAGAGGAGTATACGCAGTATTTT. The V call is TRBV20-1, the J call TRBJ2-3; 9 bases agree with TRBD1. V trimming: 2 bases; J trimming: 7 bases; junction bases outside the gene matches: 13. CDR1 is DFQATT and CDR2 is SNEGSKA in the germline V gene (reference sequence). CDR3 length: 16 residues.

The chain uses TRBV5-4 and TRBJ2-6, with D perhaps TRBD2 (6 bases). Germline V gene lookup returns CDR1 SGHNT and CDR2 YYREEE (reference sequence). This CDR3 is built from 15 residues. Trimming stripped 9 bases from V and 6 bases from J, with 19 bases between. The CDR3 is CANRGDFPVANVLTF. The CDR3 coding sequence is TGTGCCAACAGAGGGGACTTCCCTGTGGCCAACGTCCTGACTTTC.

This clonotype was observed a handful of times. The CDR3 DNA follows: TGTGCCAGCAATAAAACTCGGAACACTGAAGCTTTCTTT. Its protein product is CASNKTRNTEAFF. V gene TRBV12-3 or TRBV12-4 combines with J gene TRBJ1-1; D is undetermined. This CDR3 is 13 amino acids long. The V and J ends lost 7 bases and 1 base respectively, with 10 bases between them.

The CDR3 reads CASSYLGRYQETQYF. In DNA, the CDR3 is TGTGCCAGCAGTTATCTGGGACGGTACCAAGAGACCCAGTACTTC. The chain is built from TRBV6-5 and TRBJ2-5; either TRBD1 or TRBD2 may supply D (5 bases each). Germline lookup yields CDR1 MNHEY and CDR2 SVGAGI. The germline V and J ends were trimmed by 3 bases and 0 bases, with 11 bases remaining between them. This CDR3 contains 15 residues.

As to this clonotype: Being one base from a much bigger clone, this may be a read error. The chain combines TRBV12-3 or TRBV12-4 with TRBJ1-1; a weak D match, TRBD1 (6 bases). The CDR3 is made up of 12 amino acids. The CDR3 is CACSLEGAEAFF. CDR3 nucleotides: TGTGCCTGCAGTTTGGAGGGGGCTGAAGCTTTCTTT.

The chain employs TRBV20-1 and TRBJ1-5, with 7 bases aligning to TRBD1. The germline gives CDR1 DFQATT, CDR2 SNEGSKA (reference sequence). The J segment lost 5 bases and the V segment lost 1 base, leaving 11 bases of the junction unmatched. This CDR3 has 16 residues. The CDR3 coding sequence is TGCAGTGCTAGAGTCGTAGACAGGGAGCTTTATCAGCCCCAGCATTTT. Translated, it gives CSARVVDRELYQPQHF.

This clonotype was picked up many times. The CDR3 sequence: CSVARGGRAAEQYF. The CDR3, as DNA: TGCAGCGTTGCTCGGGGCGGGAGGGCCGCCGAGCAGTACTTC. J is TRBJ2-7 and V is TRBV29-1; 9 bases line up with TRBD2. Germline CDR1 is SQVTM and CDR2 is ANQGSEA. The junction had 10 bases not matched to a gene; V was cut back by 4 bases and J by 6 bases. This CDR3 is 14 amino acids long.

This clonotype was seen many times. The J gene is TRBJ1-5, the V gene TRBV4-3; 8 nucleotides match TRBD1. CDR3 length: 13 residues. V trimming: 4 bases; J trimming: 11 bases; junction bases outside the gene matches: 7. CDR1 is LGHNA and CDR2 is YSLEER in the germline V gene. CDR3 residues: CASSPVTGEAQHF. CDR3 coding DNA: TGCGCCAGCAGCCCCGTGACAGGGGAAGCCCAGCATTTT.